This T cell receptor beta chain originates from a study of blood T cell repertoires in COVID-19. Looking at the study overall: Spain, Italy and the United States supplied samples that represented acute and convalescent COVID-19. PBMCs, B-cell-depleted T cells, or T cells were the source of the cDNA or gDNA that made up the material.

In the source study's methods: By means of reference gene primer amplification, nucleated cell counts were estimated. Using immunoSEQ multiplex PCR, the repertoire was profiled, and TCRdb retains in-frame clones only, with some absent. D and trimming come from the DNA, and the V and J calls and clone size come from that table. Altogether a few hundred thousand clones are present, roughly 84% being singletons, with the ten largest covering 1%. What was sequenced was peripheral blood. This TCR derives from a man aged 45-65 years with active or convalescent COVID-19.

In DNA, the CDR3 is TGCGCCAGCAGCCAACGATTCGACAGGGAGAACACTGAAGCTTTCTTT. It yields the protein CASSQRFDRENTEAFF. The rearrangement joins TRBV4-3 to TRBJ1-1; 7 bases align to TRBD1. The germline CDR1 and CDR2 sequences are LGHNA and YSLEER. Trimming at V came to 2 bases and at J to 1 base, leaving 7 bases not matched to a gene. This CDR3 region has 16 residues.